This T cell receptor (beta chain) comes out of a study of blood T cell repertoires in COVID-19. J was trimmed by 4 bases and V by 3 bases; bases with no gene match: 6. From germline, CDR1 is SGHTA and CDR2 FQGNSA. This CDR3 is 15 amino acids long. Sequencing used immunoSEQ multiplex PCR; TCRdb keeps in-frame clones, though not all of them. The repertoire holds 300,000 to 350,000 clones, over 75% seen once, with about 7% in the top ten. This clone was seen more than once but under ten times. The chain employs TRBV7-2 and TRBJ1-1, with 9 bases identical to TRBD1. The source material was peripheral blood. This clonotype was obtained from a woman aged 30 to 39 with COVID-19, enrolled during active disease. In nucleotides, the CDR3 is TGTGCCAGCAGCTTCTTCACAGGGGGCGCCACTGAAGCTTTCTTT. Its protein product is CASSFFTGGATEAFF. Using reference TRBV7-2 and TRBJ1-1 for the parts outside the CDR3, the full variable domain is GAGVSQSPSNKVTEKGKDVELRCDPISGHTALYWYRQSLGQGLEFLIYFQGNSAPDKSGLPSDRFSAERTGGSVSTLTIQRTQQEDSAVYLCASSFFTGGATEAFFGQGTRLTVV.